This T cell receptor (beta chain) was captured by sequencing in a study of cytomegalovirus exposure and HLA in healthy donors. Study information: The roughly 130 validation repertoires used the same platform as the roughly 670 first-cohort repertoires (as reported by a later analysis). Study conclusions and caveats: The majority of TCR sequences were rare, yet some public TCRs appeared in many donors. Later, an analysis found that TCR clusters from the first cohort tended to co-occur in the 90 to 150 validation repertoires.

Comment on this clone: The antigen is unknown.

Profiled with immunoSEQ multiplex PCR; TCRdb holds only in-frame clones, not every one. The top ten hold approximately 0.34% of the sample, which has roughly 260,000 clones, around 87% seen once. The donors belonged to the roughly 110-subject validation cohort, separate from the roughly 670-subject first cohort. Germline V CDR1 and CDR2: MNHEY, SVGAGI. J was trimmed by 5 bases and V by 7 bases; bases with no gene match: 11. This CDR3 comprises 14 residues. The sample taken for sequencing was PBMCs. The V gene is TRBV6-5, the J gene TRBJ2-7, with 7 bases identical to TRBD2. The sequence was obtained from a woman between 18 and 29 years old in good health and CMV-seronegative. The CDR3 DNA follows: TGTGCCAGCACCACACGGGGGGAAAGAGACGAGCAGTACGTC. This translates into CASTTRGERDEQYV.